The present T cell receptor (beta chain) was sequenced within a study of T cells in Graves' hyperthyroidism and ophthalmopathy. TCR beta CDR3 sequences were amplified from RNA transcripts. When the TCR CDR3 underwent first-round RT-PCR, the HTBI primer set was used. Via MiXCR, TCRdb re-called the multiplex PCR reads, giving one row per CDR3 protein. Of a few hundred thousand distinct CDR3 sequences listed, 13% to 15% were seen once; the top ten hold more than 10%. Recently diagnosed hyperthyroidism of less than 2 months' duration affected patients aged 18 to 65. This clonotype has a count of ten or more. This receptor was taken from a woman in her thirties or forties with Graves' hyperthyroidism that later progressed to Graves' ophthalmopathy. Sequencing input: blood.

The CDR3 loop reads CASTSSPIWGFRIPEAFF. The CDR3 region has the DNA TGTGCCAGCACCTCATCCCCGATTTGGGGTTTTAGGATTCCTGAAGCTTTCTTT. The chain recombines TRBV27 with TRBJ1-1; the D is unclear. The V and J ends lost 7 bases and 6 bases respectively, with 30 bases between them. CDR1 is MNHEY, CDR2 SMNVEV, per germline (reference sequence). This CDR3 has 18 amino acids.